Described below is a single T cell receptor (beta chain) sequence and its context. CDR3 length equals 12 residues. The germline V and J ends were trimmed by 4 bases and 3 bases, with 7 bases remaining between them. From germline, CDR1 is SQVTM and CDR2 ANQGSEA. This specimen comes from a study of early T cells in non-severe SARS-CoV-2 infection. TCRdb redid the calling of the 5' RACE reads with MiXCR, one entry per CDR3 protein. The data show 75,000 to 100,000 distinct CDR3 sequences, roughly 17% seen once. The chain couples TRBV29-1 to TRBJ2-1, with no clear D. This clonotype originated in an adult who was a healthcare worker with PCR-confirmed SARS-CoV-2 infection or an uninfected control (not recorded which). The sample taken for sequencing was whole blood. As DNA, the CDR3 is TGCAGCGTTGCGCTAGACTACAATGAGCAGTTCTTC. Translated: CSVALDYNEQFF.